A selection of T cell receptor beta chains follows, all from one sample in a study of technical replicates of blood from a handful of donors. The protocol was immunoSEQ multiplex PCR, while the TCRdb copy is restricted to in-frame clones and leaves out a portion. The sample gives 91,000 or so clones, about 95% of which show up once; roughly 0.35% is in the top ten. Sequencing was carried out using T cells isolated from PBMCs. The receptors were sampled from a human donor in good health. Both conserved end residues are part of each CDR3. The D gene is left open where the match is weak. Expanded clones get a size class; other rows say once, few or many, or leave the size out.

cdr3_nt: TGTGCCAGCAGCCCTAGAGAGTATGAGCAGTTCTTC
cdr3_aa: CASSPREYEQFF
d_call: -
clone_size: -
v_call: TRBV9
j_call: TRBJ2-1

cdr3_nt: TGCGCCAGCAGCGTAGACTCCGGGACAGGGGTTGGAAACACCATATATTTT
cdr3_aa: CASSVDSGTGVGNTIYF
d_call: TRBD1
clone_size: few
v_call: TRBV5-1
j_call: TRBJ1-3

cdr3_nt: TGTGCCTGGAGGGAGAGGGCGAACACTGAAGCTTTCTTT
cdr3_aa: CAWRERANTEAFF
d_call: -
clone_size: -
v_call: TRBV30
j_call: TRBJ1-1

cdr3_nt: TGTGCCAGCAGTTCCCCCGGGAACACTAACTATGGCTACACCTTC
cdr3_aa: CASSSPGNTNYGYTF
d_call: -
clone_size: -
v_call: TRBV27
j_call: TRBJ1-2

cdr3_nt: TGTGCCAGCTCACTCCCGCCGGGACAGAGAAGTGAAAACTATGGCTACACCTTC
cdr3_aa: CASSLPPGQRSENYGYTF
d_call: TRBD1
clone_size: -
v_call: TRBV18
j_call: TRBJ1-2

cdr3_nt: TGCGCCAGCAGTGATTGCTCCACTCGGGAAAAACTGTTTTTT
cdr3_aa: CASSDCSTREKLFF
d_call: -
clone_size: -
v_call: TRBV10-1
j_call: TRBJ1-4

cdr3_nt: TGTGCCAGCAGCCAAGAAGTGGGGGGTCCTGGAAACACCATATATTTT
cdr3_aa: CASSQEVGGPGNTIYF
d_call: -
clone_size: -
v_call: TRBV4-2
j_call: TRBJ1-3

cdr3_nt: TGTGCCACCAGTCAAGGGGGGGATAGTGAAAAACTGTTTTTT
cdr3_aa: CATSQGGDSEKLFF
d_call: -
clone_size: -
v_call: TRBV15
j_call: TRBJ1-4

cdr3_nt: TGTGCCAGCAGCTCCCCCCAGAGCGCGTATATCAATGAGCAGTTCTTC
cdr3_aa: CASSSPQSAYINEQFF
d_call: -
clone_size: -
v_call: TRBV13
j_call: TRBJ2-1

cdr3_nt: TGTGCCAGCCAGGGGCCCTACAATGAGCAGTTCTTC
cdr3_aa: CASQGPYNEQFF
d_call: -
clone_size: -
v_call: TRBV28
j_call: TRBJ2-1

cdr3_nt: TGTGCCAGCAGCTTCGGGATAGGGGGAGAGACCCAGTACTTC
cdr3_aa: CASSFGIGGETQYF
d_call: -
clone_size: -
v_call: TRBV11-2
j_call: TRBJ2-5